This T cell receptor beta chain derives from a study of T cell responses to AZD1222 COVID-19 vaccine listed by TCRdb under 2021. With respect to the entire study: TCR sequencing was performed for 230 to 250 trial participants, of whom about 200 were given two doses of AZD1222 and 26 were given two doses of MenACWY control vaccine. Trial participants were enrolled into age subgroups of 18-55, 56-69 and 70-plus years, which contained around 150, 29 and 61 TCR-sequenced participants, respectively. General study outcomes and caveats: The 56-69-year group was small, and its depth increase did not reach significance, likely because of low power. Conclusions about previously exposed vaccinees are limited because only a handful of AZD1222 recipients were SARS-CoV-2 seropositive at baseline. Nearly half of unique spike-specific TCRs reportedly recognized epitopes outside regions mutated in the B.1.351 and B.1.1.7 variants. No day 14 peak-response samples were available, so repertoires were characterized only after the peak T cell response. A significant rise in spike-specific TCR breadth and depth was observed after two AZD1222 doses relative to day 0 and relative to MenACWY recipients. Participants were mostly white British and included more females than males, and it was suggested by the authors that clonal diversity may have been underestimated. Vaccine-associated CD4 TCRs spanned the whole spike protein, with dominant responses in regions 160-218 and 743-854.

The CDR3 regions of human TCRbeta chains were analyzed by immunosequencing. In the authors' own workflow: Repertoire TCRs were matched against a reference library of SARS-CoV-2-specific TCRs generated with the MIRA antigen-specificity platform. Breadth was defined as the fraction of unique TCRs that were SARS-CoV-2-associated. Depth was defined as the fraction of total T cells that were SARS-CoV-2-associated. Using the MIRA data, each spike-specific TCR was assigned both to the spike region to which the TCR was reactive and to a CD4 or CD8 class. Log10-transformed breadth and depth values were compared by one-way ANOVA with Sidak's multiple comparisons tests. TCRdb provides this immuneACCESS table in a form limited to in-frame rearrangements. Some clones are lacking; in checked studies, under half of them reflect an unresolved V gene, and why the rest are absent is not known. V and J calls and clone size are given by that table; D and trimming were obtained from the DNA. Across this sample there are about 150,000 clones, with 90% seen only once. Together, the top ten hold roughly 1.6% of the sample.

For this chain, trimming is 3 bases at the V end and 0 bases at the J end, and the number of junction bases without a gene match is 8. The CDR3 numbers 18 residues from cysteine through phenylalanine. Only CDR3 DNA is held: 54 bases, read in frame from base 1. In the germline V gene, CDR1 corresponds to MGHDK and CDR2 to SYGVNS. Interpreted using the paper, the time point label stands for: about 28 days (+/-7) after the second vaccine dose. AZD1222 recipients whose second dose came at about 4 weeks and those whose second dose came at about 12 weeks were combined into one group, since spike-specific TCR depth and breadth did not differ between the two schedules. Samples from vaccinated people were obtained from the UK trials COV001 and COV002, which included a single-blind randomized controlled phase 2/3 trial of AZD1222 (ChAdOx1 nCoV-19) in healthy adults. For TCRbeta chain sequencing, PBMC samples were collected from trial participants at day 0 and at day 28 after the second dose.

On this clone itself: Its antigen has not been determined. No quality values exist for individual bases; no much larger clone is one base distant.

This material consisted of peripheral blood, taken 28 days after the second AZD1222 dose. The receptor's source is an adult who received the AZD1222 COVID-19 vaccine. Recombination joined TRBV25-1 with TRBJ2-1; TRBD2 lines up with 10 middle nucleotides. At the DNA level, the sequence is TGTGCCAGCAGTGAGCCGAGGGCTAGCGGGAGCTCCTACAATGAGCAGTTCTTC. Its amino acids are CASSEPRASGSSYNEQFF.